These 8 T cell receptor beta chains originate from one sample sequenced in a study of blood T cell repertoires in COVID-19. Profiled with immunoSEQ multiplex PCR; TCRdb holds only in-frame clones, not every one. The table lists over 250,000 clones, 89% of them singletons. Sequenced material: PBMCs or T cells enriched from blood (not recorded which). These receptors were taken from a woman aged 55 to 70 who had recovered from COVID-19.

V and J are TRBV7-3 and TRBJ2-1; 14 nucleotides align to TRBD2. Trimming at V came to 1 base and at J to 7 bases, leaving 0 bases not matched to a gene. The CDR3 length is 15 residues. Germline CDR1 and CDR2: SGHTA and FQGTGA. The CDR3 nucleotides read TGTGCCAGCAGCTTAAGGACTAGCGGGAGGAATGAGCAGTTCTTC. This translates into CASSLRTSGRNEQFF.

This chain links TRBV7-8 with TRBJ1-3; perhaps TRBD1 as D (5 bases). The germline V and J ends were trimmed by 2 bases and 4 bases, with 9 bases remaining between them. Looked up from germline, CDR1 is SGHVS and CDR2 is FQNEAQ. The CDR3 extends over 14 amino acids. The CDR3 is CASSLWSGGNTIYF. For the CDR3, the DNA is TGTGCCAGCAGCTTATGGTCAGGGGGAAACACCATATATTTT.

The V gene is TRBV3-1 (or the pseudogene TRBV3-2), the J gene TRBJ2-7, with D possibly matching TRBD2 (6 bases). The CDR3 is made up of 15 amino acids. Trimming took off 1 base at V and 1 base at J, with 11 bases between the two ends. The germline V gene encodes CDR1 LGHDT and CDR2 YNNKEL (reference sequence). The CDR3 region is CASSQGAGFSYEQYF. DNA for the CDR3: TGTGCCAGCAGCCAAGGCGCGGGGTTTTCCTACGAGCAGTACTTC.

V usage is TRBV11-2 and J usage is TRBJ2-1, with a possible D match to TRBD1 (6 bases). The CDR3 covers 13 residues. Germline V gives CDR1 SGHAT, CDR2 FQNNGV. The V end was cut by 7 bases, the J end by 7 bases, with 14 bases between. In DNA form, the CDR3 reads TGTGCCAGCACCCAAGGGGGTGTGAATGAGCAGTTCTTC. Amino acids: CASTQGGVNEQFF.

The CDR3 nucleotides read TGTGCCAGCAGCCCGGGGGGGTACTATGGCTACACCTTC. Its translation is CASSPGGYYGYTF. The chain combines TRBV2 with TRBJ1-2; possibly TRBD1 for D (5 bases). Germline loops: CDR1 SNHLY, CDR2 FYNNEI. With 6 bases removed from V and 3 bases from J, the gap between germline ends came to 11 bases. This CDR3 contains 13 residues.

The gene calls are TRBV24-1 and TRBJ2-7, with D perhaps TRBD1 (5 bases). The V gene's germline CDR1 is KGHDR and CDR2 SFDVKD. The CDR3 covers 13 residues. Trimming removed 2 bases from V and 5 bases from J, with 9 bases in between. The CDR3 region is CATSDSPGNEQYF. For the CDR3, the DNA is TGTGCCACCAGTGATTCCCCAGGGAACGAGCAGTACTTC.

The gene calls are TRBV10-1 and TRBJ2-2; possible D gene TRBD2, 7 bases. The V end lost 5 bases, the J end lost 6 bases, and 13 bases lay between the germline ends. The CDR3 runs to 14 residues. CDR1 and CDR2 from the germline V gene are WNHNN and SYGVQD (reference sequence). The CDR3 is CASSSQGGAGELFF. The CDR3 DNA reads TGCGCCAGCAGTTCCCAAGGGGGGGCCGGGGAGCTGTTTTTT.

The CDR3 loop is CASSFQGGTEAFF. For the CDR3, the DNA is TGTGCCAGCAGTTTTCAGGGTGGCACTGAAGCTTTCTTT. The V gene is TRBV12-3 or TRBV12-4, the J gene TRBJ1-1, with D perhaps TRBD1 (5 bases). V shed 3 bases and J shed 4 bases, with 9 bases lying between them. This CDR3 has 13 amino acids.